The rows below give T cell receptor beta chains drawn from one sample of a study of cytomegalovirus exposure and HLA in healthy donors. Using immunoSEQ multiplex PCR, the repertoire was profiled, and TCRdb retains in-frame clones only, with some absent. The sample records some 150,000 clones, roughly 85% being singletons. The sequenced sample consisted of PBMCs. These receptors all come from a woman younger than 30 in good health and CMV-seronegative. Each CDR3 is given without its conserved first and last residue. A D gene is named only where the DNA matches it firmly.

>TRBD2|TRBV13
ASRRLAGGGTDTQY
>TRBD2|TRBV7-9
ARDRLAGERSQETQY
>TRBD2|TRBV5-4
ASSYVLAGGNEQF
>TRBD1|TRBV19
ASSIDLGTGLNTEAF
>NA|TRBV5-1
ASSPGSEISGNTIY
>NA|TRBV2
ASPGQGFGTQY
>NA|TRBV28
ASSLSGSGFPYEQY
>TRBD1|TRBV6-1
ASSEAGTAYEQY
>TRBD2|TRBV6-1
ASSEAPGGETQY
>NA|TRBV7-2
ASSLDRVNTEAF
>TRBD2|TRBV18
ASSSGTSGGYSTDTQY
>NA|TRBV27
ASSFGGRNQPQH
>NA|TRBV28
ASSLSLGVGYT
>TRBD1|TRBV19
ASGTDPGETQY
>NA|TRBV7-2
ASNVGQQYNSPLH
>NA|TRBV9
ASSVDQGRTQY
>TRBD1|TRBV10-1
ASSADRGGEQY
>TRBD2|TRBV5-1
ASSPIPGGQETQY
>NA|TRBV10-3
AISQGDEQF
>TRBD1|TRBV6-1
ASSATGTAQETQY
>NA|TRBV7-8
ASSLGTANTEAF
>NA|TRBV19
ASSIGRAEDTIY
>TRBD1|TRBV14
ASGRTGAYNEQF
>TRBD1|TRBV7-9
ASRNPSDRGNTEAF
>NA|TRBV7-2
ASSLAPAGGNGEQY
>NA|TRBV4-3
ASSQEGTWEATDTQY
>NA|TRBV7-2
ASSLGVYSYEQY
>NA|TRBV5-1
ASTPGSTQETQY
>NA|TRBV19
ASSIEPGEIYEQY
>NA|TRBV28
ASAGSISYEQY
>NA|TRBV9
ASSVRTPNTGELF
>TRBD1|TRBV7-2
ASSFYRGTTNEKLF